This passage covers 16 T cell receptor beta chains from one sample sequenced in a study of T-cell reconstitution after alpha-beta-depleted transplantation in children. Unique molecular identifiers were incorporated when the TCRbeta library was constructed. TCRdb re-called the PCR reads through MiXCR, storing one row per CDR3 protein. This sample has under 300,000 distinct CDR3 sequences, with more than 9% found just once. This material consisted of peripheral blood, taken 180 days after TCRalphabeta/CD19-depleted stem cell transplant. The receptors come from a male patient aged 2-15 years who had a stem cell transplant for chronic granulomatous disease, so the T cells may come from the graft donor.

This clonotype was counted at least ten times. The CDR3 DNA is TGTGCCAGCGGAGCTAGCGGGGGGGCCGAGGAGCTGTTTTTT. This gives the protein CASGASGGAEELFF. The genes are TRBV4-2 and TRBJ2-2; 12 bases line up with TRBD2. J was trimmed by 10 bases and V by 8 bases; bases with no gene match: 8. Looked up from germline, CDR1 is LGHNA and CDR2 is YNFKEQ. The CDR3 length is 14 residues.

This chain links TRBV20-1 with TRBJ2-3; TRBD2 matches at 13 bases. This CDR3 contains 15 residues. Trimming took 5 bases from V and 2 from J; bases not matched to a gene: 4. Germline V gene lookup returns CDR1 DFQATT and CDR2 SNEGSKA (reference sequence). CDR3 DNA sequence: TGCAGTGCTCCAGGACTAGCGGGAGACACAGATACGCAGTATTTT. This translates into CSAPGLAGDTDTQYF.

At least ten counts were recorded for this clonotype. The chain combines TRBV29-1 with TRBJ1-6; 7 bases map to TRBD1. CDR3 size: 14 residues. The ends lost 5 bases at V and 3 bases at J; junction bases unmatched: 4. Germline V gene data show CDR1 as SQVTM and CDR2 as ANQGSEA. The CDR3 sequence: CSVWDSLYNSPLHF. The CDR3, as DNA: TGCAGCGTTTGGGACAGTCTCTATAATTCACCCCTCCACTTT.

This clonotype has at least ten counts. J is TRBJ2-3 and V is TRBV20-1; TRBD2 agrees at 7 bases. The CDR3 is 15 amino acids. After removal of 2 bases from V and 1 base from J, the junction contained 6 bases not matched to a gene. Germline-derived CDR1 and CDR2 are DFQATT and SNEGSKA (reference sequence). The CDR3 loop is CSARSGLDGTDTQYF. The DNA of the CDR3 is TGCAGTGCTAGATCCGGACTAGACGGCACAGATACGCAGTATTTT.

In DNA form, the CDR3 reads TGTGCCAGCAGTCGCGCGGCGGGGAACTATGACACTGAAGCTTTCTTT. Translated: CASSRAAGNYDTEAFF. This chain connects TRBV27 to TRBJ1-1; D is unresolved. Trimming shortened V by 5 bases and J by 3 bases, and 19 bases separated the two germline ends. Germline loops: CDR1 MNHEY, CDR2 SMNVEV (reference sequence). The CDR3 runs 16 residues.

This clonotype was counted many times. The chain uses TRBV12-3 or TRBV12-4 and TRBJ2-2, with D tentatively TRBD2 (5 bases). Trimming left V 5 bases short and J 2 bases short, with 12 bases between. The CDR3 consists of 15 residues. CDR3: CASSPSGSNTGELFF. As DNA, the CDR3 is TGTGCCAGCAGTCCCTCGGGGTCCAACACCGGGGAGCTGTTTTTT.

This clonotype showed up many times. This chain uses TRBV20-1 with TRBJ2-7; a possible D gene is TRBD1 (6 bases). The ends were cut back, 3 bases at V and 5 bases at J, with 20 bases in the middle. The CDR3 is made up of 15 amino acids. Per germline, CDR1 DFQATT and CDR2 SNEGSKA (reference sequence). CDR3 loop: CSASLLLGRGHEQYF. CDR3 nucleotide sequence: TGCAGTGCTAGCCTTCTGTTGGGCAGGGGCCACGAGCAGTACTTC.

This clonotype was seen repeatedly, ten times or more. This chain connects TRBV7-2 to TRBJ1-4; D is ambiguous. Germline V lookup: CDR1 SGHTA, CDR2 FQGNSA. With 5 bases removed from V and 8 bases from J, the gap between germline ends came to 15 bases. CDR3 length equals 14 residues. DNA of the CDR3: TGTGCCAGCAGCCCTAGCCCTTTCGGAGAAAAACTGTTTTTT. Translating gives CASSPSPFGEKLFF.

This clonotype has ten or more counts. The chain carries TRBV5-6 and TRBJ2-5; D gene ambiguous. This CDR3 comprises 12 residues. Germline CDR1 is SGHDT and CDR2 is YYEEEE. V gave up 1 base and J gave up 7 bases, with 8 bases separating them. The CDR3 bases are TGTGCCAGCAGCTTGCGTTTCTTGACCCAGTACTTC. Amino acids: CASSLRFLTQYF.

This clonotype was counted ten times or more. This chain links TRBV12-3 or TRBV12-4 with TRBJ1-5, with D hard to call. V was cut by 5 bases and J by 0 bases, with 8 bases left in between. The CDR3 has 14 amino acids. CDR3 nucleotide sequence: TGTGCCAGCAGTCCCGACCGTAGCAATCAGCCCCAGCATTTT. Translation gives CASSPDRSNQPQHF.

This clonotype was picked up many times. The chain is built from TRBV19 and TRBJ1-4; D gene ambiguous. The CDR3 has 14 residues. V was shortened by 8 bases and J by 0 bases, with 10 bases between the two germline ends. Germline-derived CDR1 and CDR2 are LNHDA and SQIVND (reference sequence). The CDR3 is CASQSAATNEKLFF. CDR3 sequence (DNA): TGTGCCAGTCAGTCCGCTGCAACTAATGAAAAACTGTTTTTT. Full variable domain (remainder filled in from reference TRBV19 and TRBJ1-4): DGGITQSPKYLFRKEGQNVTLSCEQNLNHDAMYWYRQDPGQGLRLIYYSQIVNDFQKGDIAEGYSVSREKKESFPLTVTSAQKNPTAFYLCASQSAATNEKLFFGSGTQLSVL.

This clonotype came up many times. The chain combines TRBV20-1 with TRBJ1-5; D remains ambiguous. From germline, CDR1 is DFQATT and CDR2 SNEGSKA (reference sequence). The length of the CDR3 is 12 residues. V dropped 3 bases and J dropped 6 bases, with 9 bases sitting between them. In nucleotides, the CDR3 is TGCAGTGCTAGTGGCGGCGGTCAGCCCCAGCATTTT. Its protein is CSASGGGQPQHF.

There are many counts of this clonotype. The rearrangement links TRBV6-2 or TRBV6-3 to TRBJ2-2; the D call may be TRBD1 or TRBD2 (5 bases each). V lost 8 bases, J lost 3 bases, and 25 bases lay in between. The germline V gene encodes CDR1 MNHEY and CDR2 SVGEGT. The CDR3 length is 18 residues. This CDR3 is CASFAGGISISYTGELFF. The DNA for the CDR3 is TGTGCCAGCTTTGCTGGGGGAATCTCAATTTCTTACACCGGGGAGCTGTTTTTT.

This clonotype was detected only a few times. The chain couples TRBV2 to TRBJ2-6, with unresolved D. This CDR3 contains 15 residues. The germline V gene encodes CDR1 SNHLY and CDR2 FYNNEI. Deletions cut 1 base from V and 13 bases from J, with 17 bases between. The CDR3 bases are TGTGCCAGCAGTGAAGGGGTAGTGACCGTCAGTGTCCTGACTTTC. Translation: CASSEGVVTVSVLTF.

This clonotype was counted many times. The chain couples TRBV6-1 to TRBJ1-2, with D tentatively TRBD1 (6 bases). Germline values: CDR1 MNHNS, CDR2 SASEGT. The CDR3 sequence is 13 residues long. V was pared by 5 bases and J by 2 bases, with 9 bases between. The CDR3, as DNA: TGTGCCAGCAGTAAAGGACAGAACTATGGCTACACCTTC. Translated: CASSKGQNYGYTF.

This clonotype was counted a few times. The V gene is TRBV19, the J gene TRBJ2-1; D is unresolved. The CDR3 extends over 12 amino acids. V was trimmed by 10 bases and J by 8 bases, leaving 15 bases between them. In germline, CDR1 is LNHDA, CDR2 SQIVND (reference sequence). The CDR3 DNA is TGTGCCACCATGGACCCACGCTATGAGCAGTTCTTC. Its translation: CATMDPRYEQFF.